The present T cell receptor (beta chain) was sequenced within a study of OX40 agonist ivuxolimab in advanced cancers. Study at large: Eligibility rules accepted prior anti-PD-1, anti-PD-L1 or anti-CTLA-4 therapy, and over 35% had some.

The table came from immunoSEQ multiplex PCR; TCRdb's copy has only in-frame clones and leaves some out. Altogether about 26,000 clones are present, around four fifths being singletons, with the ten largest covering roughly 29%. This clone has only one observation. Its specificity is unknown. Study outcomes and limitations: There were, on average, more expanded clones in CD8+ T cells than in CD4+. Nonresponders included some who also had low normalized T-cell clonal expansion.

This CDR3 is 14 amino acids long. Germline assignment: CDR1 SNHLY and CDR2 FYNNEI. V dropped 4 bases and J dropped 6; count of bases not matched to a gene: 6. The sample in question was CD4+ or CD8+ T cells sorted from blood, obtained in a trial of the OX40 agonist ivuxolimab. This sequence was found in an adult with an advanced solid tumor such as melanoma, head and neck, liver or kidney cancer. The chain uses TRBV2 and TRBJ2-1; 7 positions agree with TRBD1. The DNA for the CDR3 is TGTGCCAGCAGTGCCCGGGACAGAGTCAATGAGCAGTTCTTC. It is translated as CASSARDRVNEQFF.